This T cell receptor beta chain derives from a study of identical twins. The CDR3 length is 13 residues. Per germline, CDR1 SQVTM and CDR2 ANQGSEA. Trimming took 6 bases from V and 6 from J; bases not matched to a gene: 6. Each CDR3 protein gets one entry after TCRdb re-called the 5' RACE reads with MiXCR. The repertoire holds fewer than 350,000 distinct CDR3 sequences, approximately 8% seen once, with over 2% in the top ten. This clonotype was counted many times. The sample was also linked to a second study, of yellow fever vaccine responses in identical twins.

Sequenced: memory (CD45RO+) T cells sorted from blood. This chain links TRBV29-1 with TRBJ1-5, with 9 positions matching TRBD1. The TCR was taken from a woman aged 18-29 years in good health. In nucleotides, the CDR3 is TGCAGCGTGTGGGACAGGGAGGGTCAGCCCCAGCATTTT. Translated: CSVWDREGQPQHF.